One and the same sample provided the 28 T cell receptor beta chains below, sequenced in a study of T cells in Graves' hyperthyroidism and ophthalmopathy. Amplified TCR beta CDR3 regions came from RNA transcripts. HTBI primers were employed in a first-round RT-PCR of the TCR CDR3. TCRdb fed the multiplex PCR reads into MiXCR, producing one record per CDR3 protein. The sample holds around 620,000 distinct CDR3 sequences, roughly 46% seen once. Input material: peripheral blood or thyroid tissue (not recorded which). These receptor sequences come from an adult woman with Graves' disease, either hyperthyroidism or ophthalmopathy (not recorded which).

CDR3 sequence reads: CARAGRVETQYF. The CDR3 DNA is TGTGCTAGAGCTGGGCGGGTAGAGACCCAGTACTTC. The chain carries TRBV7-7 and TRBJ2-5, with D maybe TRBD2 (5 bases). CDR3 size: 12 residues. Germline assignment: CDR1 SSHAT and CDR2 FNYEAQ (reference sequence).

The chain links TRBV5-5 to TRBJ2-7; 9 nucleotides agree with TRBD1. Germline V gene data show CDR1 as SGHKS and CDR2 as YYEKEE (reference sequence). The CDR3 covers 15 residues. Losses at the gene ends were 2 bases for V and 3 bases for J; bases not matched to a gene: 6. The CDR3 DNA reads TGTGCCAGCAGCTTCGCGACAGGGGGTATCTACGAGCAGTACTTC. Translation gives CASSFATGGIYEQYF.

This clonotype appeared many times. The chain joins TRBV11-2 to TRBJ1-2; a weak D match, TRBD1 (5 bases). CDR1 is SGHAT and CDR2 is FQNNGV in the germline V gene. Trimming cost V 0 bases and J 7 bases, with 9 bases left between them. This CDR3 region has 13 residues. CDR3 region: CASSLDGAPGYTF. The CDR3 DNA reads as TGTGCCAGCAGCTTAGACGGGGCGCCTGGCTACACCTTC. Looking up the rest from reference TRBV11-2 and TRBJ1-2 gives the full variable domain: EAGVAQSPRYKIIEKRQSVAFWCNPISGHATLYWYQQILGQGPKLLIQFQNNGVVDDSQLPKDRFSAERLKGVDSTLKIQPAKLEDSAVYLCASSLDGAPGYTFGSGTRLTVV.

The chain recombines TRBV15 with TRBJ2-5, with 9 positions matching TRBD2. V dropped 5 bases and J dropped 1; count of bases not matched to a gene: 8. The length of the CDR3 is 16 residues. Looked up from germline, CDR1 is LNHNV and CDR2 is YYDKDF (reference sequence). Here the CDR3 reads CATSLRLADSQETQYF. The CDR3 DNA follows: TGTGCCACCAGCCTTAGACTAGCGGACTCCCAAGAGACCCAGTACTTC.

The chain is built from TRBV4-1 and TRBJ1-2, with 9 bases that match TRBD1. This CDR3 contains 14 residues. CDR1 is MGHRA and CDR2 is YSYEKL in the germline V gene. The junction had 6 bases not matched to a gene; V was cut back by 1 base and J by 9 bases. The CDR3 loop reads CASSQGPGQGSYTF. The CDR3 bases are TGCGCCAGCAGCCAAGGTCCGGGACAGGGAAGCTACACCTTC.

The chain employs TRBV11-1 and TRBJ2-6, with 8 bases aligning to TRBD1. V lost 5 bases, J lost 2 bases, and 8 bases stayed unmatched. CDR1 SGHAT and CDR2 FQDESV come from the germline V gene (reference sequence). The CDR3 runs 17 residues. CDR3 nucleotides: TGTGCCAGCAGCCGCGGGACAGGACAACCTGGGGCCAACGTCCTGACTTTC. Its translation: CASSRGTGQPGANVLTF.

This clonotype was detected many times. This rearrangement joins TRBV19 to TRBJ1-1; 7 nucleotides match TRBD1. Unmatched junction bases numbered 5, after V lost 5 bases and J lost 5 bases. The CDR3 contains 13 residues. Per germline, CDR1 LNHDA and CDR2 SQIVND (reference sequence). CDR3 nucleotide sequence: TGTGCCAGTAGTGCAGGGGGTCTAACTGAAGCTTTCTTT. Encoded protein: CASSAGGLTEAFF.

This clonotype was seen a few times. The CDR3 is CASSPEQGSGELFF. The CDR3 bases are TGTGCCAGCAGCCCAGAACAGGGGTCCGGGGAGCTGTTTTTT. The chain couples TRBV3-1 to TRBJ2-2; 7 nucleotides align to TRBD1. This CDR3 region has 14 residues. V was pared by 4 bases and J by 6 bases, with 5 bases of the junction left unmatched. In germline, CDR1 is LGHDT, CDR2 YNNKEL (reference sequence).

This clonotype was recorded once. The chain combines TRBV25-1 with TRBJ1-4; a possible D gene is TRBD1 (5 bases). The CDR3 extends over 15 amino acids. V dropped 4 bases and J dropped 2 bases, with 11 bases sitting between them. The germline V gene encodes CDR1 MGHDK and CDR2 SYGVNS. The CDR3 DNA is TGTGCCAGCAGTGGACCGGGACGGACTAATGAAAAACTGTTTTTT. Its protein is CASSGPGRTNEKLFF.

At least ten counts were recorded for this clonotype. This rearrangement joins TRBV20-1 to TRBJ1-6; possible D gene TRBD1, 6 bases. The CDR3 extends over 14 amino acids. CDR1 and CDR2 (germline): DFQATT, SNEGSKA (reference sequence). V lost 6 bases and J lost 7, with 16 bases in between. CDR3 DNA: TGCAGTGCGATTGTGGGACAATTGAATTCACCCCTCCACTTT. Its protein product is CSAIVGQLNSPLHF.

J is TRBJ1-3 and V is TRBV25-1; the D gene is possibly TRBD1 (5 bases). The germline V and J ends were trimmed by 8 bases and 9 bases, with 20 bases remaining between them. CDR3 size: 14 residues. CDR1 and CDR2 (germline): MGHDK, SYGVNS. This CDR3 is CASGGATRGGTIYF. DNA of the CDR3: TGTGCCAGCGGAGGGGCCACTCGGGGGGGCACCATATATTTT.

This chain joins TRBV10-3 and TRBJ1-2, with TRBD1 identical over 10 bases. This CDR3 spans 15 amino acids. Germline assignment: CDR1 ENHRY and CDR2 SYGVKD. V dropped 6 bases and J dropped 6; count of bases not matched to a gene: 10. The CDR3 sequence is CAIRDGTGAKDGYTF. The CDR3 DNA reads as TGTGCCATCAGAGACGGGACAGGGGCTAAGGATGGCTACACCTTC.

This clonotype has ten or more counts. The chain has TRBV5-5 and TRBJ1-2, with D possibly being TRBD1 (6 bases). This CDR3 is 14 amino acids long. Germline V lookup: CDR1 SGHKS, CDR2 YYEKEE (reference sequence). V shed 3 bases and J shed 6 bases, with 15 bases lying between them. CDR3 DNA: TGTGCCAGCAGCTGGAACAGGGAACCCCATGGCTACACCTTC. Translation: CASSWNREPHGYTF.

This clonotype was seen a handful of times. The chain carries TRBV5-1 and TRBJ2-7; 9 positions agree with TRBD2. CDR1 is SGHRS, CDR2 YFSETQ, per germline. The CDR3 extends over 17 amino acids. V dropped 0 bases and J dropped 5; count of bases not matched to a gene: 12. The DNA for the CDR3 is TGCGCCAGCAGCTTGGCGCTTGTCGGCGGGAGGGCCCACGAGCAGTACTTC. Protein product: CASSLALVGGRAHEQYF.

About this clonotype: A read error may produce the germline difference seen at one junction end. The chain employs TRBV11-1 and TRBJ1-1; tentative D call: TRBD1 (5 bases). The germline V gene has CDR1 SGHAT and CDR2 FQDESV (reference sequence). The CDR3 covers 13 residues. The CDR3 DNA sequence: TGCGCCAGCAGCCGGGACCGGTCTAATGAAGCTTTCTTT. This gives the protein CASSRDRSNEAFF.

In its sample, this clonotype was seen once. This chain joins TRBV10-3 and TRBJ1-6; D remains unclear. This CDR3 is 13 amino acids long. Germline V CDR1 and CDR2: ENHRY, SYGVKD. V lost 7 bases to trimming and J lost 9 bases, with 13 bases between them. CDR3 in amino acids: CAINADEGSPLHF. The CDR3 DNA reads TGTGCCATCAACGCGGACGAAGGTTCACCCCTCCACTTT.

CDR3 DNA sequence: TGTGCCAGCAGCAAGTATATCCTGTGGAGCGAAGCTTTCTTT. Residues: CASSKYILWSEAFF. This sequence joins TRBV12-3 or TRBV12-4 and TRBJ1-1; D gene uncertain. Deletions cut 6 bases from V and 8 bases from J, with 19 bases between. There are 14 residues in the CDR3.

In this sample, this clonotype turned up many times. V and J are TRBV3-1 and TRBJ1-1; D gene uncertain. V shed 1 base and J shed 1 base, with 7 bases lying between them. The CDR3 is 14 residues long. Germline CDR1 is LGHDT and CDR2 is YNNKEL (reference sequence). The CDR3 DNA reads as TGTGCCAGCAGCCAAGGGACCTGGAACACTGAAGCTTTCTTT. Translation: CASSQGTWNTEAFF.

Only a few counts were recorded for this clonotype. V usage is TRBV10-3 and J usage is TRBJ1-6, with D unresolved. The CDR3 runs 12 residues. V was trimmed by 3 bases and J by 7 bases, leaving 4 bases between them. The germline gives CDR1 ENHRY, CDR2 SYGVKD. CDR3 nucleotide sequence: TGTGCCATCAGTGAACCCAATTCACCCCTCCACTTT. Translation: CAISEPNSPLHF.

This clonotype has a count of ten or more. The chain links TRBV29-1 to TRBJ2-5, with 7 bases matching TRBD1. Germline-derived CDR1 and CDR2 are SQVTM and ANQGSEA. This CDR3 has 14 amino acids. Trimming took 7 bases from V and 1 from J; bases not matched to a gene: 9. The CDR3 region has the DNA TGCAGCGCATCAGGACAGGACCTCCAAGAGACCCAGTACTTC. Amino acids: CSASGQDLQETQYF. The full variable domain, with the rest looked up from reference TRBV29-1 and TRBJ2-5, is SAVISQKPSRDICQRGTSLTIQCQVDSQVTMMFWYRQQPGQSLTLIATANQGSEATYESGFVIDKFPISRPNLTFSTLTVSNMSPEDSSIYLCSASGQDLQETQYFGPGTRLLVL.

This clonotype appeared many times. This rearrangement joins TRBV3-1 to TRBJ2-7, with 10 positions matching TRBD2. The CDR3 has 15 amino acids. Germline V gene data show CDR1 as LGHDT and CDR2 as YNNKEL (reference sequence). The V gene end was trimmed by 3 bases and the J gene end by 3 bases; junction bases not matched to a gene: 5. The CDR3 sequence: CASSHVRTSGYEQYF. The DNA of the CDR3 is TGTGCCAGCAGCCACGTACGGACTAGCGGCTACGAGCAGTACTTC.

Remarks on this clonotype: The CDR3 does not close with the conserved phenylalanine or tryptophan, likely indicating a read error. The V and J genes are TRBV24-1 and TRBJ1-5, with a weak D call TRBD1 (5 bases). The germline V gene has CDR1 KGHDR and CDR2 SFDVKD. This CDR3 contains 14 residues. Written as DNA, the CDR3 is TGTGCCACCAGTGATTACGACAGCAGTCAGCCCCAGCATTCT. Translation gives CATSDYDSSQPQHS.

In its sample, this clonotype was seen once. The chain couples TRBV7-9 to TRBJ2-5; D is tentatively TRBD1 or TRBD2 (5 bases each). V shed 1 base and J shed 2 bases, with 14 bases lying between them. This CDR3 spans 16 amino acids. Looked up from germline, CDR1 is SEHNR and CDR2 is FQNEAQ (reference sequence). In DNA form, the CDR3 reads TGTGCCAGCAGCTTAGTAGGGGAGCGGACGCAAGAGACCCAGTACTTC. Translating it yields CASSLVGERTQETQYF.

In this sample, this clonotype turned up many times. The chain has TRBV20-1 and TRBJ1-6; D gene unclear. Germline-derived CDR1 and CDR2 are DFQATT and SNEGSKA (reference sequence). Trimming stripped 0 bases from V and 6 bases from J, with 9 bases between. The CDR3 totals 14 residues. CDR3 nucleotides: TGCAGTGCTAGAGATCCGCAGACTAATTCACCCCTCCACTTT. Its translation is CSARDPQTNSPLHF.

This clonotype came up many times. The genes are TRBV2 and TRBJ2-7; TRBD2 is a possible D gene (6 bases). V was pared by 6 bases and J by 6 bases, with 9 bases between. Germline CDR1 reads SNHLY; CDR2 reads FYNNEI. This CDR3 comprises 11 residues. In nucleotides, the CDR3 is TGTGCCAGCAGCACTAGCAGCGAGCAGTACTTC. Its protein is CASSTSSEQYF.

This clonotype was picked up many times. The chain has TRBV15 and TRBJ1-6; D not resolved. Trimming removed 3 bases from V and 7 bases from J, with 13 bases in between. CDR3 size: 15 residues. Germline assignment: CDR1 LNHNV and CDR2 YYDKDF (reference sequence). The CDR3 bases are TGTGCCACCAGCAGGACCGCCGAGCAAAATTCACCCCTCCACTTT. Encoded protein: CATSRTAEQNSPLHF.

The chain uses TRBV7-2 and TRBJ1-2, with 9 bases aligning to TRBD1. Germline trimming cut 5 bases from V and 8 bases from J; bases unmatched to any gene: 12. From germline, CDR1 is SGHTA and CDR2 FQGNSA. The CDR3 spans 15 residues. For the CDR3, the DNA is TGTGCCAGCAGCACGGCGGTGACAGGGGGTGGCGGCTACACCTTC. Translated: CASSTAVTGGGGYTF.

CDR3 bases: TGCAGCTTATTGACAGGCGCGAACTATGGCTACACCTTC. As protein: CSLLTGANYGYTF. The V gene is TRBV29-1, the J gene TRBJ1-2; D is perhaps TRBD1 (6 bases). CDR1 and CDR2 (germline): SQVTM, ANQGSEA. This CDR3 is built from 13 residues. V dropped 8 bases and J dropped 2 bases, with 15 bases sitting between them. The variable domain in full, with the rest retrieved from reference TRBV29-1 and TRBJ1-2, is SAVISQKPSRDICQRGTSLTIQCQVDSQVTMMFWYRQQPGQSLTLIATANQGSEATYESGFVIDKFPISRPNLTFSTLTVSNMSPEDSSIYLCSLLTGANYGYTFGSGTRLTVV.